The 4 T cell receptor beta chains in this list originate from one sample, sequenced in a study of blood T cell repertoires in COVID-19. Clones were read by immunoSEQ multiplex PCR, and TCRdb kept only the in-frame ones, dropping some. Of 250,000 to 350,000 clones detected, 88% appear once; the ten largest clones hold about 3%. Material: PBMCs or T cells enriched from blood (not recorded which). These receptors were collected from a woman aged 45-60 years who had recovered from COVID-19.

J is TRBJ2-1 and V is TRBV14; D is unresolved. V was trimmed by 6 bases and J by 9 bases, leaving 12 bases between them. The CDR3 runs 12 residues. Per the germline V gene, CDR1 is SGHDN and CDR2 is FVKESK. The CDR3, as DNA: TGTGCCAGCAGTCCGTGGCCAGGTGAGCAGTTCTTC. Amino acid sequence: CASSPWPGEQFF.

The CDR3 region is CASTWLSGNTIYF. The CDR3 DNA follows: TGTGCCAGCACCTGGCTTTCTGGAAACACCATATATTTT. This chain uses TRBV5-6 with TRBJ1-3, with D hard to call. The V end lost 6 bases, the J end lost 1 base, and 8 bases lay between the germline ends. This CDR3 region has 13 residues. Germline CDR1 is SGHDT and CDR2 is YYEEEE. The variable domain in full, with the rest retrieved from reference TRBV5-6 and TRBJ1-3, is DAGVTQSPTHLIKTRGQQVTLRCSPKSGHDTVSWYQQALGQGPQFIFQYYEEEERQRGNFPDRFSGHQFPNYSSELNVNALLLGDSALYLCASTWLSGNTIYFGEGSWLTVV.

This sequence joins TRBV5-1 and TRBJ2-3; no clear D. V was cut by 0 bases and J by 1 base, with 6 bases left in between. The CDR3 length is 14 residues. The germline V gene encodes CDR1 SGHRS and CDR2 YFSETQ. In DNA, the CDR3 is TGCGCCAGCAGCTTGGTCCCAGGCACAGATACGCAGTATTTT. Translating gives CASSLVPGTDTQYF.

This chain uses TRBV28 with TRBJ1-6; tentatively, D is TRBD1 (6 bases). CDR3 length equals 13 residues. V was shortened by 4 bases and J by 8 bases, with 9 bases between the two germline ends. Germline loops: CDR1 MDHEN, CDR2 SYDVKM. The DNA of the CDR3 is TGTGCCAGCAGTTCGAGGGGGTATTCACCCCTCCACTTT. Translating it yields CASSSRGYSPLHF.